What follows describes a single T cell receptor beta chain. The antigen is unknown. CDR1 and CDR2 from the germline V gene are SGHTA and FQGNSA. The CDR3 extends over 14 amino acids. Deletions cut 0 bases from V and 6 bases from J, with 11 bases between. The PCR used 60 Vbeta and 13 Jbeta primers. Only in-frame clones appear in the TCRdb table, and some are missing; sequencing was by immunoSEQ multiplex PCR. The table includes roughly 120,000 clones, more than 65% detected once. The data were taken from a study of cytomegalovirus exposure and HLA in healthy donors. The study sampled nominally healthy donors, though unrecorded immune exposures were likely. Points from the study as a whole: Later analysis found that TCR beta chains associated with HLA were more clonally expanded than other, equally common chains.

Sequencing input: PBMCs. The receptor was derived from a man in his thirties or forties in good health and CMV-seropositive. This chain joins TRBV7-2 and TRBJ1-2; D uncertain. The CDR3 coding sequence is TGTGCCAGCAGCTTAGCGTGGAGAGGGAATGGCTACACCTTC. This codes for CASSLAWRGNGYTF.